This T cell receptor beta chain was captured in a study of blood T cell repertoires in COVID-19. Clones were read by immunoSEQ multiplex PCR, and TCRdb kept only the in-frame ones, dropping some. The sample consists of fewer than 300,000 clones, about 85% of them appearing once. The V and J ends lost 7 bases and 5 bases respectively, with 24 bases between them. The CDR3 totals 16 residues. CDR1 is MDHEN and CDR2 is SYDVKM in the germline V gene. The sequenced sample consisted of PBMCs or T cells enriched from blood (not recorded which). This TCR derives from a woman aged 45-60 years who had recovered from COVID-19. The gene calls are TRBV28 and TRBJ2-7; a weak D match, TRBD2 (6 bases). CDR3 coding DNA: TGTGCCAGCACCCCCTCCGGGACTCCAATTGATCACGAGCAGTACTTC. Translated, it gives CASTPSGTPIDHEQYF.